The clone carrying this TCR beta chain has a handful of counts. What it binds is not known. One junction end disagrees with the germline gene, perhaps due to a read error. The CDR3 spans 14 residues. Germline CDR1 reads SSHAT; CDR2 reads FNYEAQ (reference sequence). The data are from a study of T-cell memory formation after mild COVID-19. Overall study results and limits: CD4/CD8 balance held among clones contracting day 15 to 85, and later expanders leaned CD4+.

Constant-segment primers and 5'RACE yielded cDNA libraries for TCR alpha and TCR beta, each carrying sample barcodes and UMIs. TCRdb re-derived calls from the 5' RACE reads in MiXCR, one entry per CDR3 protein. The sample has 300,000 to 400,000 distinct CDR3 sequences; roughly 15% are singletons. This sequence joins TRBV7-7 and TRBJ1-5, with unresolved D. The receptor comes from a man younger than 35 who had mild COVID-19 (a few samples of this study predate the infection). Cell type and time point are not known. Sequenced sample: PBMCs or a T cell subset sorted from them (not recorded which). CDR3 in DNA: TGTGCTAGCAGCTTGGTGCGGGAGAATCAGCCCCAGCATTTT. This encodes CASSLVRENQPQHF. The full variable domain, with the rest looked up from reference TRBV7-7 and TRBJ1-5, is GAGVSQSPRYKVTKRGQDVTLRCDPISSHATLYWYQQALGQGPEFLTYFNYEAQPDKSGLPSDRFSAERPEGSISTLTIQRTEQRDSAMYRCASSLVRENQPQHFGDGTRLSIL.